The T cell receptor (beta chain) under discussion was sequenced for a study of PD-1 blockade in classical Hodgkin lymphoma. For the study at large: Patients were administered nivolumab (3 mg/kg intravenously) every 2 weeks. Regarding the study as a whole: Unlike CD8+ TCR diversity, which did not rise significantly by C4D1, CD4+ TCR diversity did.

This CDR3 spans 13 amino acids. Germline V lookup: CDR1 LGHNA, CDR2 YSLEER. Trimming removed 5 bases from V and 12 bases from J, with 19 bases in between. Data came from immunoSEQ multiplex PCR; TCRdb stores just in-frame clones and leaves some out. Of 15,000 to 20,000 clones detected, 70% to 85% appear once; the ten largest clones hold under 7.5%. Every patient had relapsed following autologous stem cell transplantation, and cohorts differed in brentuximab vedotin exposure. As for this clone: The antigen is not known.

This TCR was sampled from a human donor with classical Hodgkin lymphoma. This chain links TRBV4-3 with TRBJ1-1, with a weak D call TRBD1 (6 bases). The sequencing here drew on peripheral blood mononuclear cells (PBMCs), taken at baseline. The CDR3 DNA is TGCGCCAGCAGCGAGGGGGGGTGGACAATAACTTTCTTT. This encodes CASSEGGWTITFF.